These 32 T cell receptor beta chains originate from one sample sequenced in a study of blood T cell repertoires in COVID-19. Only in-frame clones appear in the TCRdb table, and some are missing; sequencing was by immunoSEQ multiplex PCR. The table lists about half a million clones, 89% of them singletons. Sequencing was done on a sample of peripheral blood. The receptor source for this set is a man aged 18 to 35 with COVID-19, enrolled during active disease.

The genes are TRBV5-1 and TRBJ2-3; 8 nucleotides align to TRBD1. Germline lookup yields CDR1 SGHRS and CDR2 YFSETQ. The V segment lost 4 bases and the J segment 6 bases; nucleotides outside the gene matches: 13. This CDR3 contains 16 residues. In nucleotides, the CDR3 is TGCGCCAGCAGCCCTGACGGACAGGGACTGGAGGATACGCAGTATTTT. This codes for CASSPDGQGLEDTQYF.

The V call is TRBV12-5, the J call TRBJ2-1; a possible D gene is TRBD2 (5 bases). CDR3 length equals 11 residues. Trimming removed 6 bases at V and 10 bases at J, with 10 bases between. From germline, CDR1 is LGHNT and CDR2 FRNRAP. The CDR3 DNA sequence: TGTGCTAGTGGGCTTTTAGCGGAGCAGTTCTTC. Protein sequence: CASGLLAEQFF.

J is TRBJ2-7 and V is TRBV7-9; 7 positions match TRBD1. The CDR3 runs 13 residues. Germline assignment: CDR1 SEHNR and CDR2 FQNEAQ (reference sequence). The J segment lost 7 bases and the V segment lost 4 bases, leaving 7 bases of the junction unmatched. The CDR3, as DNA: TGTGCCAGCAGCTCCATGACAGGGTCGGAGCAGTACTTC. This sequence encodes CASSSMTGSEQYF.

This clone was recorded once. The J gene is TRBJ2-6, the V gene TRBV11-2, with TRBD2 matching over 10 bases. J lost 1 base, V lost 2 bases, and 2 bases had no gene match. CDR1 is SGHAT, CDR2 FQNNGV, per germline. The CDR3 runs to 17 residues. This CDR3 reads CASSLRAGGSGANVLTF. The DNA of the CDR3 is TGTGCCAGCAGCTTACGAGCGGGGGGGTCTGGGGCCAACGTCCTGACTTTC. The entire variable domain, with the rest obtained from reference TRBV11-2 and TRBJ2-6, is as follows: EAGVAQSPRYKIIEKRQSVAFWCNPISGHATLYWYQQILGQGPKLLIQFQNNGVVDDSQLPKDRFSAERLKGVDSTLKIQPAKLEDSAVYLCASSLRAGGSGANVLTFGAGSRLTVL.

This chain uses TRBV11-2 with TRBJ2-7, with TRBD1 identical over 7 bases. CDR1 is SGHAT and CDR2 is FQNNGV in the germline V gene. The junction had 7 bases not matched to a gene; V was cut back by 6 bases and J by 5 bases. The CDR3 runs to 13 residues. The CDR3 nucleotides are TGTGCCAGCAGTTACGACAGGGAAGACGAGCAGTACTTC. Translated: CASSYDREDEQYF.

The chain has TRBV7-9 and TRBJ2-7; 10 bases fit TRBD2. Germline CDR1 reads SEHNR; CDR2 reads FQNEAQ (reference sequence). The CDR3 has 19 residues. V gave up 4 bases and J gave up 0 bases; unmatched junction bases: 15. For the CDR3, the DNA is TGTGCCAGCAGCTCGCCCGGGACTAGCGCTGGAATTGGCTCCTACGAGCAGTACTTC. Protein: CASSSPGTSAGIGSYEQYF. Supplemented by reference TRBV7-9 and TRBJ2-7, the full variable domain reads DTGVSQNPRHKITKRGQNVTFRCDPISEHNRLYWYRQTLGQGPEFLTYFQNEAQLEKSRLLSDRFSAERPKGSFSTLEIQRTEQGDSAMYLCASSSPGTSAGIGSYEQYFGPGTRLTVT.

This chain links TRBV7-9 with TRBJ2-2, with D possibly TRBD1 on 5 matching bases. The germline CDR1 and CDR2 sequences are SEHNR and FQNEAQ (reference sequence). The CDR3 loop spans 13 amino acids. Trimming stripped 4 bases from V and 7 bases from J, with 10 bases between. CDR3 sequence (DNA): TGTGCCAGCAGCTCCGGACACCTCGGGGAGCTGTTTTTT. It yields the protein CASSSGHLGELFF.

This chain uses TRBV6-2 or TRBV6-3 with TRBJ2-2; D is possibly TRBD2 (6 bases). Trimming removed 5 bases from V and 5 bases from J, with 12 bases in between. This CDR3 spans 14 amino acids. Germline values: CDR1 MNHEY, CDR2 SVGEGT. The CDR3 loop reads CASSPGLFTGELFF. DNA for the CDR3: TGTGCCAGCAGTCCGGGACTCTTTACCGGGGAGCTGTTTTTT.

Remarks on this clone: Distinct nucleotide sequences in the sample also encode this CDR3. This sequence joins TRBV18 and TRBJ2-7; 10 bases align to TRBD1. Germline values: CDR1 KGHSH, CDR2 LQKENI. The J segment lost 3 bases and the V segment lost 6 bases, leaving 8 bases of the junction unmatched. The CDR3 contains 15 residues. The chain's CDR3 is CASSNRDRGDYEQYF. As DNA, the CDR3 is TGTGCCAGCTCGAATCGGGACAGGGGTGACTACGAGCAGTACTTC.

V usage is TRBV5-1 and J usage is TRBJ2-1; TRBD2 matches 9 bases. V shed 3 bases, J shed 9 bases, and the junction held 7 bases outside the gene matches. Per the germline V gene, CDR1 is SGHRS and CDR2 is YFSETQ. This CDR3 is built from 14 residues. This CDR3 reads CASSSRTSEVEQFF. CDR3 nucleotide sequence: TGCGCCAGCAGCTCCCGGACTAGCGAGGTTGAGCAGTTCTTC.

This sequence joins TRBV6-5 and TRBJ2-7; D is undetermined. V was pared by 2 bases and J by 4 bases, with 12 bases between. Germline V gene sequence: CDR1 MNHEY, CDR2 SVGAGI. This CDR3 has 14 residues. The CDR3 is CASSYTSNSYEQYF. The CDR3 coding sequence is TGTGCCAGCAGTTACACCTCCAACAGTTACGAGCAGTACTTC.

This CDR3 reads CATRDTGVRDTQYF. The DNA of the CDR3 is TGTGCCACCAGAGACACAGGGGTGCGGGATACGCAGTATTTT. V and J are TRBV24-1 and TRBJ2-3; 7 nucleotides line up with TRBD1. The CDR3 runs to 14 residues. From germline, CDR1 is KGHDR and CDR2 SFDVKD. V was clipped by 7 bases and J by 6 bases; unmatched bases: 9.

The chain couples TRBV10-1 to TRBJ2-3; D call uncertain. This CDR3 is built from 12 residues. V was shortened by 3 bases and J by 2 bases, with 3 bases between the two germline ends. Germline lookup yields CDR1 WNHNN and CDR2 SYGVQD (reference sequence). CDR3 sequence: CASSDFTDTQYF. In DNA, the CDR3 is TGCGCCAGCAGTGACTTCACAGATACGCAGTATTTT.

This clone was seen more than once but under ten times. The V and J genes are TRBV7-6 and TRBJ2-7; tentatively, D is TRBD1 (5 bases). Trimming took off 5 bases at V and 0 bases at J, with 14 bases between the two ends. Germline assignment: CDR1 SGHVS and CDR2 FNYEAQ. The CDR3 contains 15 residues. The CDR3 coding sequence is TGTGCCAGCAGCCTCCAGGGTGACAGCTCCTACGAGCAGTACTTC. Translating it yields CASSLQGDSSYEQYF.

The chain carries TRBV5-6 and TRBJ1-2, with 9 positions matching TRBD1. The CDR3 has 14 amino acids. CDR1 and CDR2 from the germline V gene are SGHDT and YYEEEE. V was pared by 3 bases and J by 4 bases, with 4 bases of the junction left unmatched. Here the CDR3 reads CASSWGTGTYGYTF. The CDR3 DNA reads as TGTGCCAGCAGCTGGGGGACAGGGACCTATGGCTACACCTTC.

The CDR3 DNA reads as TGCGCCAGCAGCCCGGGACAGGGTTCCATGTCCCAGCATTTT. Its translation is CASSPGQGSMSQHF. V usage is TRBV10-2 and J usage is TRBJ1-5; TRBD1 aligns across 9 bases. CDR1 is WSHSY, CDR2 SAAADI, per germline. This CDR3 comprises 14 residues. Trimming at V came to 6 bases and at J to 11 bases, leaving 11 bases not matched to a gene.

V usage is TRBV3-1 (or the pseudogene TRBV3-2) and J usage is TRBJ2-7; 8 bases agree with TRBD1. In germline, CDR1 is LGHDT, CDR2 YNNKEL (reference sequence). This CDR3 is built from 15 residues. The J segment lost 3 bases and the V segment lost 3 bases, leaving 7 bases of the junction unmatched. CDR3 sequence: CASSQAGQAHYEQYF. The DNA of the CDR3 is TGTGCCAGCAGCCAGGCGGGACAGGCACACTACGAGCAGTACTTC.

The gene calls are TRBV27 and TRBJ2-7; tentatively, D is TRBD2 (5 bases). Trimming cost V 8 bases and J 0 bases, with 11 bases left between them. The CDR3 length is 13 residues. Per germline, CDR1 MNHEY and CDR2 SMNVEV (reference sequence). CDR3 coding DNA: TGTGCCAGCGGGCCCGGGATCTCCTACGAGCAGTACTTC. Amino acid sequence: CASGPGISYEQYF.

J is TRBJ1-1 and V is TRBV19; D may be TRBD1 (5 bases). Per the germline V gene, CDR1 is LNHDA and CDR2 is SQIVND (reference sequence). The CDR3 contains 16 residues. V was trimmed by 5 bases and J by 4 bases, leaving 20 bases between them. DNA of the CDR3: TGTGCCAGTAGTGGGGCCCTAAAAGGGAAGGGCACTGAAGCTTTCTTT. Translating it yields CASSGALKGKGTEAFF.

This chain links TRBV6-5 with TRBJ2-5, with D perhaps matching TRBD2 (7 bases). V lost 7 bases to trimming and J lost 5 bases, with 20 bases between them. CDR1 and CDR2 (germline): MNHEY, SVGAGI. The CDR3 sequence is 15 residues long. This chain's CDR3 is CASIPNEGGKETQYF. CDR3 sequence (DNA): TGTGCCAGCATTCCTAATGAGGGGGGGAAGGAGACCCAGTACTTC.

V and J are TRBV2 and TRBJ2-7, with TRBD2 matching 9 bases. Per the germline V gene, CDR1 is SNHLY and CDR2 is FYNNEI. Trimming at V came to 7 bases and at J to 2 bases, leaving 9 bases not matched to a gene. The CDR3 loop spans 15 amino acids. The CDR3 region is CASIPKAGGPYEQYF. CDR3 nucleotides: TGTGCCAGCATCCCGAAGGCGGGGGGGCCCTACGAGCAGTACTTC.

This clone was seen just once. V usage is TRBV29-1 and J usage is TRBJ2-7; TRBD1 matches at 11 bases. Germline CDR1 SQVTM, CDR2 ANQGSEA. The V gene end was trimmed by 7 bases and the J gene end by 3 bases; junction bases not matched to a gene: 8. This CDR3 spans 14 amino acids. CDR3 sequence (DNA): TGCAGCGCAACCGTGGGGACAGGGGGCTACGAGCAGTACTTC. Protein product: CSATVGTGGYEQYF.

V usage is TRBV11-2 and J usage is TRBJ2-2, with 8 bases aligning to TRBD2. The germline CDR1 and CDR2 sequences are SGHAT and FQNNGV. The CDR3 runs 12 residues. V lost 11 bases and J lost 1; bases outside the gene matches: 0. CDR3 nucleotides: TGTGCCGCGGGAGGGAACACCGGGGAGCTGTTTTTT. Translated: CAAGGNTGELFF.

The gene calls are TRBV24-1 and TRBJ2-3; TRBD2 matches 10 bases. Germline trimming cut 4 bases from V and 4 bases from J; bases unmatched to any gene: 10. Germline assignment: CDR1 KGHDR and CDR2 SFDVKD. This CDR3 contains 17 residues. The CDR3 reads CATSDPEVAGGADTQYF. The CDR3, as DNA: TGTGCCACCAGTGACCCCGAGGTAGCGGGAGGTGCAGATACGCAGTATTTT.

The chain has TRBV13 and TRBJ2-1; 7 positions match TRBD2. Germline trimming cut 3 bases from V and 0 bases from J; bases unmatched to any gene: 8. Germline lookup yields CDR1 PRHDT and CDR2 FYEKMQ (reference sequence). The CDR3 runs 17 residues. The CDR3, as DNA: TGTGCCAGCAGCTTTGGTGGGAGGGCGAGCTCCTACAATGAGCAGTTCTTC. It codes for CASSFGGRASSYNEQFF.

The chain has TRBV11-3 and TRBJ2-7; TRBD1 matches at 10 bases. V lost 5 bases and J lost 4; bases outside the gene matches: 11. The CDR3 loop spans 16 amino acids. CDR1 is SGHNT, CDR2 YENEEA, per germline. For the CDR3, the DNA is TGTGCCAGCAGCCGCTCAGGGACAGGGGACCTTTACGAGCAGTACTTC. Protein sequence: CASSRSGTGDLYEQYF.

The chain has TRBV6-6 and TRBJ1-6; 7 positions agree with TRBD1. CDR3 size: 14 residues. Trimming at V came to 6 bases and at J to 8 bases, leaving 7 bases not matched to a gene. Germline-derived CDR1 and CDR2 are MNHNY and SVGAGI (reference sequence). The CDR3 protein is CASRPGTDHSPLHF. The DNA of the CDR3 is TGTGCCAGCAGGCCCGGGACAGACCATTCACCCCTCCACTTT.

J is TRBJ2-1 and V is TRBV5-5, with TRBD2 matching over 9 bases. V lost 4 bases, J lost 7 bases, and 9 bases stayed unmatched. The CDR3 runs 15 residues. Per the germline V gene, CDR1 is SGHKS and CDR2 is YYEKEE (reference sequence). The CDR3 DNA reads TGTGCCAGCAGCCCCCAGGCTAGCGGGATAAATGAGCAGTTCTTC. Amino acids: CASSPQASGINEQFF.

V gene TRBV7-9 combines with J gene TRBJ2-7; 7 bases align to TRBD1. Trimming took 10 bases from V and 3 from J; bases not matched to a gene: 6. CDR3 length equals 12 residues. Germline values: CDR1 SEHNR, CDR2 FQNEAQ (reference sequence). The CDR3: CATTGTDYEQYF. In nucleotides, the CDR3 is TGTGCCACCACCGGGACAGACTACGAGCAGTACTTC.

This clone was seen just once. The chain is built from TRBV7-9 and TRBJ2-3, with 11 bases that match TRBD2. Per the germline V gene, CDR1 is SEHNR and CDR2 is FQNEAQ (reference sequence). V shed 8 bases and J 4 bases; nucleotides not matched to a gene: 5. This CDR3 has 14 amino acids. This chain's CDR3 is CASQLAGEPDTQYF. In DNA form, the CDR3 reads TGTGCCAGCCAACTAGCGGGGGAACCAGATACGCAGTATTTT.

The chain carries TRBV15 and TRBJ2-7; perhaps TRBD2 as D (6 bases). The CDR3 runs to 14 residues. CDR1 is LNHNV and CDR2 is YYDKDF in the germline V gene (reference sequence). Trimming cost V 5 bases and J 3 bases, with 14 bases left between them. The DNA of the CDR3 is TGTGCCACCAGCGGAGGAGGGAGTTTCTACGAGCAGTACTTC. Residues: CATSGGGSFYEQYF.

The gene calls are TRBV5-4 and TRBJ2-2, with 16 bases lining up with TRBD2. Per germline, CDR1 SGHNT and CDR2 YYREEE (reference sequence). V trimming: 1 base; J trimming: 7 bases; junction bases outside the gene matches: 13. The CDR3 has 20 residues. In DNA form, the CDR3 reads TGTGCCAGCAGCTTGCCCCCCGGGACTAGCGGGAGGGCCATGGTCGGGGAGCTGTTTTTT. Translated, it gives CASSLPPGTSGRAMVGELFF.